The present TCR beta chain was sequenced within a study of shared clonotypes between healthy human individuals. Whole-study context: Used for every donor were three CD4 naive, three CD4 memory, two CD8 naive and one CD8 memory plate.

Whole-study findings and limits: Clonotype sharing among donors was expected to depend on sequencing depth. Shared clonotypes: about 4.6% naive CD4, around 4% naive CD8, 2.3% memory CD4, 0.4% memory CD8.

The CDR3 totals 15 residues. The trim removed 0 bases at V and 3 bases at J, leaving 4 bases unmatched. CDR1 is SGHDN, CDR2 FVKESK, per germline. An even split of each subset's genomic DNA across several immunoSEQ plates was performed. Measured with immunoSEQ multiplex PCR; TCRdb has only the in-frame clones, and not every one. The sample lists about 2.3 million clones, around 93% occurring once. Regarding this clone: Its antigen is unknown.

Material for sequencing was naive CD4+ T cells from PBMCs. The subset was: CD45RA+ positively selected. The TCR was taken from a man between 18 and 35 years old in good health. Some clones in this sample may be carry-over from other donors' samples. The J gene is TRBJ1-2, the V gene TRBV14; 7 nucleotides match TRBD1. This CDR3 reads CASSQDHRGHYGYTF. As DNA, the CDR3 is TGTGCCAGCAGCCAAGATCACAGGGGCCACTATGGCTACACCTTC.